The subject of this entry is one TCR beta chain. This sample is part of a study of low-dose radiotherapy and immunotherapy resistance in tumors. Across the whole study: Patients took oral aspirin 300 mg daily for four cycles from cycle 1 day 1.

TRAV- and TRBV-specific primers were used for first-strand cDNA, which covered alpha and beta chains. TCRs were amplified for approximately 21 PCR cycles with a constant-region primer and V-primer adapter. Each CDR3 protein is one row after TCRdb ran MiXCR on the reads. This sample has tens of thousands of distinct CDR3 sequences; 15% to 20% occur once, and the top ten carry 2.5% to 3.5%. With V trimmed by 6 bases and J by 4 bases, 10 bases remained unmatched. The CDR3 contains 16 residues. Time point of the sample: before trial treatment. The sequence came from a male donor with prostate cancer. V is TRBV12-3 or TRBV12-4 and J is TRBJ2-5; 11 bases agree with TRBD2. This sample comprised PBMCs, obtained before treatment. The CDR3 sequence: CASSKLRTSGPETQYF. CDR3 in DNA: TGTGCCAGCAGCAAACTCCGGACTAGCGGGCCAGAGACCCAGTACTTC.